This record covers a single T cell receptor beta chain. What it binds is unknown. This sample is drawn from a study of cytomegalovirus exposure and HLA in healthy donors. Primers: 60 Vbeta forward and 13 Jbeta reverse. Sequencing used immunoSEQ multiplex PCR; TCRdb keeps in-frame clones, though not all of them. This sample's table has tens of thousands of clones. Germline V gives CDR1 SEHNR, CDR2 FQNEAQ (reference sequence). This CDR3 is built from 17 residues. V lost 5 bases, J lost 7 bases, and 14 bases stayed unmatched. Findings of the study overall: Rarity characterized most TCR sequences, yet some public TCRs appeared in many donors. There were reportedly fewer N-insertions in an Asian-associated ancestry cluster than the approximately 670-donor mean, in a later analysis. Cytomegalovirus association was assigned to 150 to 200 TCR beta chains.

The gene calls are TRBV7-9 and TRBJ2-3, with 11 positions matching TRBD2. The sample comprised PBMCs. The sequence was obtained from a middle-aged man in good health and CMV-seronegative. This chain's CDR3 is CASSPSRASGGRNTQYF. The CDR3 DNA follows: TGTGCCAGCAGCCCATCCAGGGCTAGCGGGGGGCGAAATACGCAGTATTTT.